A single T cell receptor (beta chain) is shown here with its context. The data belong to a study of OX40 agonist ivuxolimab in advanced cancers. Study details: The study treated patients with ivuxolimab, an agonistic anti-OX40 (CD134) antibody.

Trimming cost V 6 bases and J 4 bases, with 13 bases left between them. This CDR3 has 14 amino acids. Germline CDR1 reads MDHEN; CDR2 reads SYDVKM. Some clones are missing from TCRdb's copy, which holds only in-frame ones; the method was immunoSEQ multiplex PCR. The repertoire holds 50,000 to 65,000 clones, with 82% as singletons. This chain joins TRBV28 and TRBJ1-5, with D perhaps TRBD1 (5 bases). This sequence originates from an adult with an advanced solid tumor such as melanoma, head and neck, liver or kidney cancer. This sample comprised CD4+ or CD8+ T cells sorted from blood, obtained in a trial of the OX40 agonist ivuxolimab. For the CDR3, the DNA is TGTGCCAGCAGGGGGGGACGGGAGAATCAGCCCCAGCATTTT. Translated: CASRGGRENQPQHF.